The 27 T cell receptor beta chains presented below share a single source sample, sequenced in a study of CD8+CD57+ T cells in acquired aplastic anemia. Investigators profiled TCR beta VDJ and CDR3 from genomic DNA template. Using its own MiXCR run on the reads, TCRdb lists one record per CDR3 protein. In the table there are 250,000 to 350,000 distinct CDR3 sequences, around 60% of which are singletons. What was sequenced was sorted CD4+, CD8+, or CD8+CD57+ T cells (not recorded which) from PBMCs. These receptors all come from a human donor with severe aplastic anemia or a healthy control (not recorded which).

This chain links TRBV12-3 or TRBV12-4 with TRBJ1-1; unclear D gene. The length of the CDR3 is 15 residues. V lost 8 bases to trimming and J lost 2 bases, with 18 bases between them. CDR3 sequence reads: CASGGQALTNTEAFF. In nucleotides, the CDR3 is TGTGCCAGCGGCGGGCAGGCCCTAACAAACACTGAAGCTTTCTTT.

This sequence joins TRBV10-3 and TRBJ1-1; a possible D gene is TRBD1 (6 bases). This CDR3 is built from 14 residues. Trimming cost V 7 bases and J 1 base, with 13 bases left between them. Germline V lookup: CDR1 ENHRY, CDR2 SYGVKD. Written as DNA, the CDR3 is TGTGCCATCAACTCACAGGGAGCGAACACTGAAGCTTTCTTT. This sequence encodes CAINSQGANTEAFF.

This clonotype was found many times. This chain connects TRBV6-1 to TRBJ1-6; D possibly corresponds to TRBD1 (6 bases). This CDR3 contains 13 residues. V lost 5 bases and J lost 12, with 14 bases in between. Germline CDR1 and CDR2: MNHNS and SASEGT. The CDR3 coding sequence is TGTGCCAGCAGTCAACGACAGGAGGGACCCCTCCACTTT. Translation gives CASSQRQEGPLHF.

This clonotype was seen more than once but under ten times. The chain joins TRBV7-9 to TRBJ2-7; tentative D call: TRBD2 (6 bases). CDR3 length: 15 residues. CDR1 and CDR2 (germline): SEHNR, FQNEAQ (reference sequence). Trimming removed 4 bases from V and 0 bases from J, with 13 bases in between. Written as DNA, the CDR3 is TGTGCCAGCAGCTCCTCTAGCGCACACTCCTACGAGCAGTACTTC. It yields the protein CASSSSSAHSYEQYF.

Of note for this clonotype: An end of the junction does not agree with germline; a read error may underlie this. The rearrangement uses TRBV5-4 and TRBJ2-3; D might be TRBD1 (5 bases). The V gene's germline CDR1 is SGHNT and CDR2 YYREEE (reference sequence). The CDR3 runs to 14 residues. CDR3 bases: TGCGCCAGCAGCATGGACATGTACACAGATACGCAGTATTTT. It codes for CASSMDMYTDTQYF.

This clonotype occurred a few times. This chain connects TRBV7-3 to TRBJ2-5; TRBD1 aligns across 11 bases. Germline lookup yields CDR1 SGHTA and CDR2 FQGTGA. Trimming at V came to 2 bases and at J to 5 bases, leaving 1 base not matched to a gene. This CDR3 contains 14 residues. Here the CDR3 DNA reads TGTGCCAGCAGCTTAGGGACAGGGGGGGAGACCCAGTACTTC. Translation: CASSLGTGGETQYF.

This chain connects TRBV9 to TRBJ1-4; 7 positions match TRBD1. CDR1 is SGDLS and CDR2 is YYNGEE in the germline V gene. Unmatched junction bases numbered 6, after V lost 4 bases and J lost 6 bases. The CDR3 covers 14 residues. The CDR3 bases are TGTGCCAGCAGCTGGGGACAGTTGGATGAAAAACTGTTTTTT. As protein: CASSWGQLDEKLFF. Supplemented by reference TRBV9 and TRBJ1-4, the full variable domain reads DSGVTQTPKHLITATGQRVTLRCSPRSGDLSVYWYQQSLDQGLQFLIQYYNGEERAKGNILERFSAQQFPDLHSELNLSSLELGDSALYFCASSWGQLDEKLFFGSGTQLSVL.

This clonotype was recorded many times. This sequence joins TRBV4-1 and TRBJ2-1, with 8 nucleotides matching TRBD2. The CDR3 extends over 16 amino acids. With 4 bases clipped from V and 4 bases from J, the junction kept 9 bases outside the gene matches. The germline V gene encodes CDR1 MGHRA and CDR2 YSYEKL. The CDR3 is CASSRPERGLYNEQFF. CDR3 in DNA: TGCGCCAGCAGCCGACCGGAGCGGGGGTTATACAATGAGCAGTTCTTC.

The J gene is TRBJ1-1, the V gene TRBV7-2; D unclear. From germline, CDR1 is SGHTA and CDR2 FQGNSA. The CDR3 is made up of 16 amino acids. The V end lost 5 bases, the J end lost 1 base, and 17 bases lay between the germline ends. CDR3 coding DNA: TGTGCCAGCAGCCAAGAACTGGCACGGGAGAACACTGAAGCTTTCTTT. This sequence encodes CASSQELARENTEAFF. The full variable domain, its missing parts supplied by reference TRBV7-2 and TRBJ1-1, is GAGVSQSPSNKVTEKGKDVELRCDPISGHTALYWYRQSLGQGLEFLIYFQGNSAPDKSGLPSDRFSAERTGGSVSTLTIQRTQQEDSAVYLCASSQELARENTEAFFGQGTRLTVV.

This chain connects TRBV10-3 to TRBJ1-6; tentatively, D is TRBD1 (5 bases). The CDR3 is 16 residues long. The germline V gene encodes CDR1 ENHRY and CDR2 SYGVKD. V lost 4 bases to trimming and J lost 0 bases, with 10 bases between them. The CDR3 DNA reads as TGTGCCATCAGTGTGAGGGGACGCTCCTATAATTCACCCCTCCACTTT. It is translated as CAISVRGRSYNSPLHF.

This sequence joins TRBV2 and TRBJ1-6; no clear D gene. CDR3 length equals 15 residues. Germline loops: CDR1 SNHLY, CDR2 FYNNEI. V lost 0 bases, J lost 7 bases, and 10 bases lay in between. The DNA of the CDR3 is TGTGCCAGCAGTGAAGCCCGGACGGCCAATTCACCCCTCCACTTT. Protein product: CASSEARTANSPLHF.

The V gene is TRBV9, the J gene TRBJ2-5; D possibly corresponds to TRBD2 (5 bases). The CDR3 has 16 residues. V was pared by 0 bases and J by 4 bases, with 16 bases between. Looked up from germline, CDR1 is SGDLS and CDR2 is YYNGEE. DNA of the CDR3: TGTGCCAGCAGCGTAGCCGCGAGCGGTTTCTCAGAGACCCAGTACTTC. Protein sequence: CASSVAASGFSETQYF.

This clonotype was seen ten or more times. V usage is TRBV20-1 and J usage is TRBJ2-7; TRBD2 matches 10 bases. CDR1 is DFQATT, CDR2 SNEGSKA, per germline (reference sequence). This CDR3 spans 15 amino acids. With V trimmed by 0 bases and J by 9 bases, 11 bases remained unmatched. CDR3 residues: CSARDMRVAGGPQYF. The CDR3 coding sequence is TGCAGTGCTAGAGATATGAGGGTAGCGGGGGGCCCGCAGTACTTC.

The chain uses TRBV29-1 and TRBJ2-7; no clear D gene. Germline loops: CDR1 SQVTM, CDR2 ANQGSEA. The CDR3 contains 13 residues. Trimming left V 7 bases short and J 0 bases short, with 13 bases between. DNA of the CDR3: TGCAGCGCCTACGACCCGAGCTCCTACGAGCAGTACTTC. Translating gives CSAYDPSSYEQYF.

This clonotype was seen just once. The chain employs TRBV29-1 and TRBJ2-1, with 9 bases aligning to TRBD2. J was trimmed by 10 bases and V by 8 bases; bases with no gene match: 12. The V gene's germline CDR1 is SQVTM and CDR2 ANQGSEA. This CDR3 spans 13 amino acids. The CDR3 DNA sequence: TGCAGCCTAGAAGTAGCGGGGGCGTTGGAGCAGTTCTTC. This gives the protein CSLEVAGALEQFF.

This clonotype was counted many times. This sequence joins TRBV12-3 or TRBV12-4 and TRBJ1-2; 10 nucleotides align to TRBD1. The J segment lost 7 bases and the V segment lost 6 bases, leaving 11 bases of the junction unmatched. The CDR3 runs to 15 residues. In nucleotides, the CDR3 is TGTGCCAGCAGACCACCGGGACAGGGGTCTAGTGGCTACACCTTC. Its translation is CASRPPGQGSSGYTF.

The rearrangement joins TRBV7-9 to TRBJ2-7, with 8 bases fitting TRBD2. V lost 5 bases to trimming and J lost 4 bases; unmatched junction nucleotides: 13. The CDR3 sequence is 16 residues long. Germline assignment: CDR1 SEHNR and CDR2 FQNEAQ (reference sequence). The CDR3 reads CASSPLASGRTYEQYF. CDR3 DNA: TGTGCCAGCAGCCCTCTGGCTAGCGGGCGAACTTACGAGCAGTACTTC.

This clonotype was counted many times. J is TRBJ1-3 and V is TRBV6-5; the D is unclear. V was trimmed by 7 bases and J by 4 bases, leaving 11 bases between them. Germline lookup yields CDR1 MNHEY and CDR2 SVGAGI. The CDR3 runs 13 residues. The CDR3 reads CASTSWAGNTIYF. The CDR3 region has the DNA TGTGCCAGCACCTCCTGGGCCGGAAACACCATATATTTT.

The chain is built from TRBV2 and TRBJ1-2, with D uncertain. With 6 bases removed from V and 9 bases from J, the gap between germline ends came to 17 bases. Germline V gene lookup returns CDR1 SNHLY and CDR2 FYNNEI. This CDR3 is 13 amino acids long. The CDR3 protein is CASSGDGPSSYTF. As DNA, the CDR3 is TGTGCCAGCAGCGGAGACGGACCCTCGAGCTACACCTTC. The full variable domain, rest sourced from reference TRBV2 and TRBJ1-2, is EPEVTQTPSHQVTQMGQEVILRCVPISNHLYFYWYRQILGQKVEFLVSFYNNEISEKSEIFDDQFSVERPDGSNFTLKIRSTKLEDSAMYFCASSGDGPSSYTFGSGTRLTVV.

The V gene is TRBV7-3, the J gene TRBJ2-5; 12 nucleotides match TRBD2. The CDR3 has 16 amino acids. V lost 5 bases, J lost 5 bases, and 9 bases stayed unmatched. Germline V CDR1 and CDR2: SGHTA, FQGTGA. The CDR3 sequence is CASSGRTSGIEETQYF. The CDR3 nucleotides read TGTGCCAGCAGCGGGCGGACTAGCGGGATTGAGGAGACCCAGTACTTC.

This clonotype was detected only a few times. J is TRBJ2-7 and V is TRBV20-1; 7 nucleotides match TRBD1. Germline V gives CDR1 DFQATT, CDR2 SNEGSKA (reference sequence). The ends lost 0 bases at V and 5 bases at J; junction bases unmatched: 10. The CDR3 covers 15 residues. The chain's CDR3 is CSARDRDRSNDEQYF. CDR3 DNA sequence: TGCAGTGCTAGAGACCGGGACAGATCGAACGACGAGCAGTACTTC.

The chain couples TRBV24-1 to TRBJ1-5; D ambiguous. This CDR3 is 12 amino acids long. Trimming left V 4 bases short and J 8 bases short, with 8 bases between. Germline loops: CDR1 KGHDR, CDR2 SFDVKD. CDR3 nucleotide sequence: TGTGCCACCAGTGAACCAGGAGAGCCCCAGCATTTT. Protein product: CATSEPGEPQHF.

In its sample, this clonotype was seen many times. The CDR3 region has the DNA TGTGCCAGCAGCGCACCACGGACAGGGGCGAACACTGAAGCTTTCTTT. The encoded protein is CASSAPRTGANTEAFF. This chain connects TRBV9 to TRBJ1-1; 9 bases agree with TRBD1. Per the germline V gene, CDR1 is SGDLS and CDR2 is YYNGEE. The V segment lost 3 bases and the J segment 1 base; nucleotides outside the gene matches: 7. The CDR3 contains 16 residues.

Only a few counts were recorded for this clonotype. V and J are TRBV7-2 and TRBJ2-3; 7 nucleotides line up with TRBD2. Germline V CDR1 and CDR2: SGHTA, FQGNSA. The CDR3 is 13 amino acids. The V and J ends lost 5 bases and 6 bases, in that order; junction bases with no gene match: 5. The CDR3 is CASSLGRRDTQYF. The CDR3 nucleotides are TGTGCCAGCAGCCTCGGGAGGAGGGATACGCAGTATTTT.

The chain carries TRBV7-2 and TRBJ2-7; the D gene is possibly TRBD2 (6 bases). This CDR3 has 13 amino acids. Germline V CDR1 and CDR2: SGHTA, FQGNSA. V lost 5 bases and J lost 1, with 9 bases in between. CDR3 sequence: CASSRDLSYEQYF. CDR3 sequence (DNA): TGTGCCAGCAGCAGGGACTTGTCCTACGAGCAGTACTTC.

This rearrangement joins TRBV2 to TRBJ1-1; D is unresolved. V was clipped by 6 bases and J by 0 bases, with 11 bases between them. CDR1 SNHLY and CDR2 FYNNEI come from the germline V gene. This CDR3 has 14 amino acids. CDR3 amino acids: CASRGPPMNTEAFF. CDR3 in DNA: TGTGCCAGCAGGGGCCCTCCCATGAACACTGAAGCTTTCTTT. Full variable domain (remainder filled in from reference TRBV2 and TRBJ1-1): EPEVTQTPSHQVTQMGQEVILRCVPISNHLYFYWYRQILGQKVEFLVSFYNNEISEKSEIFDDQFSVERPDGSNFTLKIRSTKLEDSAMYFCASRGPPMNTEAFFGQGTRLTVV.

The chain couples TRBV20-1 to TRBJ2-5; TRBD1 aligns across 8 bases. The V and J ends lost 6 bases and 4 bases, in that order; junction bases with no gene match: 7. Germline CDR1 is DFQATT and CDR2 is SNEGSKA (reference sequence). This CDR3 is built from 13 residues. DNA of the CDR3: TGCAGTGCAAGCAGGGGGCTTTTAGAGACCCAGTACTTC. This sequence encodes CSASRGLLETQYF.